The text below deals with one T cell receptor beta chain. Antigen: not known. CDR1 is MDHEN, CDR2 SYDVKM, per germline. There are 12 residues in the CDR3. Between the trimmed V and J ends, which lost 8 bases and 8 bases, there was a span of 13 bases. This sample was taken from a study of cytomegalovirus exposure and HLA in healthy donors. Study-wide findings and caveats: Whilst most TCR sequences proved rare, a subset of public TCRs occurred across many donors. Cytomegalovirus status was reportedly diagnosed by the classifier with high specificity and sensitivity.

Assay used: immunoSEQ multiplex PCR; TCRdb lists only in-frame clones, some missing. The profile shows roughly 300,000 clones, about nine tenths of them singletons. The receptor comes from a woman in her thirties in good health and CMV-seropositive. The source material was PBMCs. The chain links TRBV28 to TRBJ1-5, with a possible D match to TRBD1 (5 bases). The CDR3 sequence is CASRDGKEPQHF. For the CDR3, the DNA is TGTGCCAGCCGGGACGGTAAGGAGCCCCAGCATTTT.